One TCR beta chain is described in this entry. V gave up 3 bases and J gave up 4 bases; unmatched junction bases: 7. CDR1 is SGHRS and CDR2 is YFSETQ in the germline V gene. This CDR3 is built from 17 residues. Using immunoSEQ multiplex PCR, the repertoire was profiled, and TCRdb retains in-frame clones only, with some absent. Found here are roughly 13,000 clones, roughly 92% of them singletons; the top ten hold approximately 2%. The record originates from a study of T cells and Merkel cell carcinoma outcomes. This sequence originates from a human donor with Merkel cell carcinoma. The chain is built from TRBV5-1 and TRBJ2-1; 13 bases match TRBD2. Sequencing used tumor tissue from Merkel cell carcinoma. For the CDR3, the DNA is TGCGCCAGCAGCTACGCCGGACTAGCGGGGGTATACAATGAGCAGTTCTTC. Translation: CASSYAGLAGVYNEQFF.